A single sample is the source of the 16 T cell receptor beta chains below, sequenced in a study of blood T cell repertoires in COVID-19. Sequenced by immunoSEQ multiplex PCR; TCRdb stores in-frame clones only, minus some. The sample lists some 100,000 clones, roughly 80% occurring once. Sequenced: peripheral blood. The receptors stem from a woman in her 70s with acute or convalescent COVID-19.

This clone was picked up a small number of times. This chain uses TRBV19 with TRBJ2-2; 7 bases are shared with TRBD1. Trimming cost V 8 bases and J 0 bases; bases outside gene matches: 3. The V gene's germline CDR1 is LNHDA and CDR2 SQIVND (reference sequence). This CDR3 region has 14 residues. CDR3 sequence (DNA): TGTGCCAGTGAGGGACAGTCGAACACCGGGGAGCTGTTTTTT. Protein: CASEGQSNTGELFF.

This clone was detected only once. This chain joins TRBV6-5 and TRBJ1-2; 9 bases fit TRBD1. Trimming at V came to 6 bases and at J to 4 bases, leaving 6 bases not matched to a gene. Germline CDR1 MNHEY, CDR2 SVGAGI. The CDR3 length is 14 residues. The CDR3 loop reads CASRGDRGAYGYTF. CDR3 DNA sequence: TGTGCCAGCAGGGGAGACAGGGGGGCCTATGGCTACACCTTC.

This clone occurred a few times. The chain joins TRBV19 to TRBJ1-3; D ambiguous. Germline CDR1 is LNHDA and CDR2 is SQIVND (reference sequence). V lost 6 bases and J 0 bases, leaving 15 bases between the germline ends. The CDR3 is 16 amino acids. DNA of the CDR3: TGTGCCAGTAGGGAACAGTCTTTAATCTCTGGAAACACCATATATTTT. Protein sequence: CASREQSLISGNTIYF. Drawing the rest from reference TRBV19 and TRBJ1-3, the complete variable domain is DGGITQSPKYLFRKEGQNVTLSCEQNLNHDAMYWYRQDPGQGLRLIYYSQIVNDFQKGDIAEGYSVSREKKESFPLTVTSAQKNPTAFYLCASREQSLISGNTIYFGEGSWLTVV.

This clone was seen only once. The V gene is TRBV2, the J gene TRBJ1-4; 7 bases line up with TRBD1. CDR3 size: 14 residues. The V gene's germline CDR1 is SNHLY and CDR2 FYNNEI. V shed 7 bases and J 4 bases; nucleotides not matched to a gene: 6. CDR3 region: CASNPTGINEKLFF. CDR3 nucleotide sequence: TGTGCCAGCAACCCGACAGGGATTAATGAAAAACTGTTTTTT.

V is TRBV6-5 and J is TRBJ1-1; the D is unclear. The CDR3 extends over 16 amino acids. Germline-derived CDR1 and CDR2 are MNHEY and SVGAGI. The V end lost 2 bases, the J end lost 2 bases, and 15 bases lay between the germline ends. The CDR3 reads CASSYDSQTHNTEAFF. CDR3 sequence (DNA): TGTGCCAGCAGTTACGACTCCCAGACCCATAACACTGAAGCTTTCTTT.

Comment on this clone: At one end, the junction sequence differs from germline, possibly due to a read error. This chain links TRBV6-1 with TRBJ2-7, with 8 bases identical to TRBD2. The CDR3 has 15 amino acids. Germline V gene sequence: CDR1 MNHNS, CDR2 SASEGT. The CDR3, as DNA: TGTGCCAGCAGTGAACTTTGGACTAGCTCCAACGAGCAGTACTTC. Translated: CASSELWTSSNEQYF.

This clone has more than one count but fewer than ten. This rearrangement joins TRBV6-5 to TRBJ1-1; TRBD1 might be the D (5 bases). In germline, CDR1 is MNHEY, CDR2 SVGAGI. The V end was cut by 5 bases, the J end by 3 bases, with 13 bases between. The CDR3 extends over 14 amino acids. The CDR3 spells CASSTQGIYTEAFF. CDR3 sequence (DNA): TGTGCCAGCAGTACCCAGGGAATCTACACTGAAGCTTTCTTT.

V usage is TRBV12-3 or TRBV12-4 and J usage is TRBJ1-1; 7 bases are shared with TRBD1. V was clipped by 6 bases and J by 10 bases; unmatched bases: 11. This CDR3 is 13 amino acids long. The CDR3 here is CASRGTVYTGAFF. In nucleotides, the CDR3 is TGTGCCAGCAGGGGGACAGTATATACCGGAGCTTTCTTT.

V and J are TRBV28 and TRBJ2-1; maybe TRBD1 (6 bases). V was clipped by 7 bases and J by 6 bases, with 19 bases between them. Germline CDR1 MDHEN, CDR2 SYDVKM. The CDR3 length is 15 residues. CDR3 sequence (DNA): TGTGCCAGCAACCTACAGGGCATAGTTCGCAATGAGCAGTTCTTC. As protein: CASNLQGIVRNEQFF.

The CDR3 is CASSQGGRVGEQFF. The CDR3 region has the DNA TGCGCCAGCAGCCAAGGAGGGCGTGTTGGGGAGCAGTTCTTC. The chain has TRBV4-3 and TRBJ2-1, with D perhaps TRBD2 (5 bases). Between the trimmed V and J ends, which lost 1 base and 10 bases, there was a span of 14 bases. Germline V gene sequence: CDR1 LGHNA, CDR2 YSLEER. The CDR3 covers 14 residues.

This sequence joins TRBV6-7 and TRBJ1-4, with TRBD1 identical over 8 bases. TRBV6-7 is an open reading frame whose function is uncertain. The CDR3 is 17 amino acids. The V gene end was trimmed by 0 bases and the J gene end by 7 bases; junction bases not matched to a gene: 10. CDR3 nucleotides: TGTGCCAGCAGTTACTCGAGAAGTCCCAGGGGGCGTGAAAAACTGTTTTTT. Translating it yields CASSYSRSPRGREKLFF.

V and J are TRBV2 and TRBJ2-7; TRBD1 might be the D (6 bases). Deletions cut 3 bases from V and 6 bases from J, with 12 bases between. The CDR3 contains 13 residues. Germline assignment: CDR1 SNHLY and CDR2 FYNNEI. The CDR3: CASSDQGLGEQYV. The CDR3 region has the DNA TGTGCCAGCAGTGACCAGGGGTTGGGCGAGCAGTACGTC.

CDR3 coding DNA: TGCAGCGTAAGGGGACAGACCAACACTGAAGCTTTCTTT. Its translation is CSVRGQTNTEAFF. The J gene is TRBJ1-1, the V gene TRBV29-1; 7 bases agree with TRBD1. The junction had 6 bases not matched to a gene; V was cut back by 6 bases and J by 2 bases. The length of the CDR3 is 13 residues. The germline V gene has CDR1 SQVTM and CDR2 ANQGSEA.

V usage is TRBV15 and J usage is TRBJ1-6; tentatively, D is TRBD1 (5 bases). Trimming left V 0 bases short and J 6 bases short, with 15 bases between. CDR3 length: 17 residues. Germline assignment: CDR1 LNHNV and CDR2 YYDKDF (reference sequence). The CDR3 DNA reads as TGTGCCACCAGCAGAGATGGGGCAGGTTCTACTAATTCACCCCTCCACTTT. Its protein product is CATSRDGAGSTNSPLHF.

The chain uses TRBV6-5 and TRBJ1-2; 7 nucleotides line up with TRBD1. This CDR3 spans 14 amino acids. Per the germline V gene, CDR1 is MNHEY and CDR2 is SVGAGI. The V gene end was trimmed by 2 bases and the J gene end by 4 bases; junction bases not matched to a gene: 4. The CDR3 nucleotides read TGTGCCAGCAGTTACCAGAGACAGGGCTATGGCTACACCTTC. Protein: CASSYQRQGYGYTF.

The genes are TRBV7-6 and TRBJ2-3; TRBD2 is a possible D gene (5 bases). The V and J ends lost 1 base and 0 bases respectively, with 17 bases between them. From germline, CDR1 is SGHVS and CDR2 FNYEAQ. The CDR3 consists of 18 residues. The CDR3 reads CASSLVLPGNPSTDTQYF. CDR3 in DNA: TGTGCCAGCAGCTTAGTCCTCCCGGGGAACCCCAGCACAGATACGCAGTATTTT.